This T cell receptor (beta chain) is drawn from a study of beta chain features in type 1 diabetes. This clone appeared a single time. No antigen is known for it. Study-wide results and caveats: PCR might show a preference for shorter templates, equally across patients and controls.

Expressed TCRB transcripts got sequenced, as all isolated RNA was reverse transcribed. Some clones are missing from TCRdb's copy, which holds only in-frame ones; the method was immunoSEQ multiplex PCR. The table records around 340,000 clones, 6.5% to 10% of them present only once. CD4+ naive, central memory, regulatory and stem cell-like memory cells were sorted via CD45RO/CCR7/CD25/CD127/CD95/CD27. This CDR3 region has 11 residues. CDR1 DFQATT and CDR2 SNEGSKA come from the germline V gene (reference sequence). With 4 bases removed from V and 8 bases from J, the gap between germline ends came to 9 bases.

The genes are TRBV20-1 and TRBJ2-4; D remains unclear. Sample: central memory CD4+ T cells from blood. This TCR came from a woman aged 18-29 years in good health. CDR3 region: CSAKPWDIQYF. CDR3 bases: TGCAGTGCTAAACCGTGGGACATTCAGTACTTC.